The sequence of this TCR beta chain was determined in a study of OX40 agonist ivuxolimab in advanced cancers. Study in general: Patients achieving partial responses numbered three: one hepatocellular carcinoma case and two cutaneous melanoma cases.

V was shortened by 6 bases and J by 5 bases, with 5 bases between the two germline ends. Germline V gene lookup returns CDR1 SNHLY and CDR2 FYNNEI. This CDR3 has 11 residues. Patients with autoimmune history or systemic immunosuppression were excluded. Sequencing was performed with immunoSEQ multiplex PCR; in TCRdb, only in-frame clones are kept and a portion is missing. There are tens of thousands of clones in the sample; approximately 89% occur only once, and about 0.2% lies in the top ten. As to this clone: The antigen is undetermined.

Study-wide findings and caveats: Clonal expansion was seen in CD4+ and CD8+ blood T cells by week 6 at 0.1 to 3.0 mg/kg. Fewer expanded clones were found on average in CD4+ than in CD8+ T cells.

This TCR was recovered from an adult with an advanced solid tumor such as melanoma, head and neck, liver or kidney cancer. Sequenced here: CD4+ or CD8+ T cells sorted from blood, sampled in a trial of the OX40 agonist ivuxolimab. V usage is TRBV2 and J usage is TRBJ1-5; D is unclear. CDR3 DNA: TGTGCCAGCAGCTCCGATCAGCCCCAGCATTTT. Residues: CASSSDQPQHF.